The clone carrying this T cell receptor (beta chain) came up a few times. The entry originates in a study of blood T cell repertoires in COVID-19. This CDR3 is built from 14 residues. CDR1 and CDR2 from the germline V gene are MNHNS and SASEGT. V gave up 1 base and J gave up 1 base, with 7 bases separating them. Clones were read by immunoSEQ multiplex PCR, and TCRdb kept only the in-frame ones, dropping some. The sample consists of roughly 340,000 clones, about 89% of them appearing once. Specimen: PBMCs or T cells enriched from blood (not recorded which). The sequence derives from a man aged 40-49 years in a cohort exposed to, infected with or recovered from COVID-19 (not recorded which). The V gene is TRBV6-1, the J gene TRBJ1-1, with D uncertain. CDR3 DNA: TGTGCCAGCAGTGAAGGCCTAAAGAACACTGAAGCTTTCTTT. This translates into CASSEGLKNTEAFF.